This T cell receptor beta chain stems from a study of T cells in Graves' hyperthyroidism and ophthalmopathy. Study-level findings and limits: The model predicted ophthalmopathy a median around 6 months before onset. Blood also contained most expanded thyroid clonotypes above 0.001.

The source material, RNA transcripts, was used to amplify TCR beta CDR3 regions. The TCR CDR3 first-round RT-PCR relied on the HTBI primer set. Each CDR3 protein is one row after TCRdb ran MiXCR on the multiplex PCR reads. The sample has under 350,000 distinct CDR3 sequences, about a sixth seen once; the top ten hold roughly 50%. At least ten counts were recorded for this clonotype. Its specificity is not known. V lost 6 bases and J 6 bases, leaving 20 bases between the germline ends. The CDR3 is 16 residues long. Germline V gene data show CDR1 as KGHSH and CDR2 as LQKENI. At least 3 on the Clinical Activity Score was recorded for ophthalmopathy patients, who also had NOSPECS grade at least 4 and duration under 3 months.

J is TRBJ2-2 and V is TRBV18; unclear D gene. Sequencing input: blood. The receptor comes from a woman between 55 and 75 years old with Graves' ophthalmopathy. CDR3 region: CASSPGEQSLAGELFF. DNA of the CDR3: TGTGCCAGCTCGCCTGGGGAACAGTCCTTGGCCGGGGAGCTGTTTTTT.